A single sample is the source of the 5 T cell receptor beta chains below, sequenced in a study of vaccination effects on CD4 cells after COVID-19. The table came from immunoSEQ multiplex PCR; TCRdb's copy has only in-frame clones and leaves some out. Of about 61,000 clones detected, 81% appear once; the ten largest clones hold under 3%. Which antigens these TCRs recognize remains unknown. With the ViraFEST assay, the study expanded antigen-specific CD4+ T cells using viral peptide pools, then sequenced them. CD4+ T cell isolation took place after approximately 11 days of culture. This specimen consisted of CD4+ T cells from PBMCs cultured with HCoV-229E spike peptides, obtained before COVID-19 vaccination. The source is a human donor who received a COVID-19 vaccine.

The chain recombines TRBV18 with TRBJ2-1; D is perhaps TRBD2 (5 bases). Trimming cost V 5 bases and J 0 bases, with 11 bases left between them. Per germline, CDR1 KGHSH and CDR2 LQKENI. The CDR3 loop spans 15 amino acids. CDR3 in amino acids: CASSSLASSYNEQFF. Here the CDR3 DNA reads TGTGCCAGCTCATCGTTAGCGTCCTCCTACAATGAGCAGTTCTTC.

The table lists this clone with a count of one. This chain uses TRBV24-1 with TRBJ2-5, with 12 bases aligning to TRBD2. Germline trimming cut 4 bases from V and 0 bases from J; bases unmatched to any gene: 5. The CDR3 is 17 residues long. Germline V gene sequence: CDR1 KGHDR, CDR2 SFDVKD. The DNA of the CDR3 is TGTGCCACCAGTGACACAGGACTAGCGGGGCACCAAGAGACCCAGTACTTC. Amino acids: CATSDTGLAGHQETQYF.

This chain connects TRBV5-1 to TRBJ1-5, with D perhaps TRBD1 (6 bases). The germline CDR1 and CDR2 sequences are SGHRS and YFSETQ. Trimming stripped 0 bases from V and 4 bases from J, with 8 bases between. There are 14 residues in the CDR3. CDR3 loop: CASSLDGQNQPQHF. For the CDR3, the DNA is TGCGCCAGCAGCTTGGATGGACAGAATCAGCCCCAGCATTTT.

V is TRBV7-2 and J is TRBJ1-3; possible D gene TRBD1, 5 bases. This CDR3 has 16 amino acids. Trimming left V 0 bases short and J 2 bases short, with 11 bases between. Germline CDR1 SGHTA, CDR2 FQGNSA. The CDR3 coding sequence is TGTGCCAGCAGCTTAGCGCTTTGGGGGGCTGGAAACACCATATATTTT. The encoded protein is CASSLALWGAGNTIYF.

The rearrangement joins TRBV6-5 to TRBJ2-5; TRBD2 matches 9 bases. With 6 bases clipped from V and 1 base from J, the junction kept 3 bases outside the gene matches. This CDR3 spans 14 amino acids. CDR1 and CDR2 from the germline V gene are MNHEY and SVGAGI. In DNA, the CDR3 is TGTGCCAGCAGGGGAGCGGGGGGCCAAGAGACCCAGTACTTC. Translated: CASRGAGGQETQYF.